This TCR beta chain was observed in a study of shared clonotypes between healthy human individuals. Study-level information: The study enrolled a couple of women and three men aged 18 to 49. Study outcomes and limitations: Only a few donors were included, so the genetic and exposure-history diversity represented was limited.

On this clone itself: Antigen unknown.

Unsorted PBMC DNA underwent sequencing on ten immunoSEQ deep assay plates. The table came from immunoSEQ multiplex PCR; TCRdb's copy has only in-frame clones and leaves some out. Of about 490,000 clones listed, 60% to 85% were seen once; the top ten hold 10% to 15%. V lost 2 bases and J lost 1; bases outside the gene matches: 3. The CDR3 has 15 residues. Germline V CDR1 and CDR2: GTSNPN, SVGIG (reference sequence). The sequence came from a middle-aged woman in good health. Some clones in this sample may be carry-over from other donors' samples. The chain is built from TRBV30 and TRBJ2-3; 10 nucleotides match TRBD2. The sequenced sample consisted of PBMCs. CDR3 bases: TGTGCCTGGAGTAGGCTAGCGGGGGGCACAGATACGCAGTATTTT. Its translation: CAWSRLAGGTDTQYF.